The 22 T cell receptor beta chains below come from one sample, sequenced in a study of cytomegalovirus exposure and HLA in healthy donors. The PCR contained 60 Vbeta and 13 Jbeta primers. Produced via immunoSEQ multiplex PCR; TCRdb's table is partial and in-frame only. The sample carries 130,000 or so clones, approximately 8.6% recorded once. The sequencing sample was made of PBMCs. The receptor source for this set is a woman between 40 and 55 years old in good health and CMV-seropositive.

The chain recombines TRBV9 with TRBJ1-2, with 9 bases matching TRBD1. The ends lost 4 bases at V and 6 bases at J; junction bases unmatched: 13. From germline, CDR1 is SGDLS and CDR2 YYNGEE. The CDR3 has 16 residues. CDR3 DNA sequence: TGTGCCAGCAGCACCCGAGGGAGGTGGACAGGGGATGGCTACACCTTC. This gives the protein CASSTRGRWTGDGYTF. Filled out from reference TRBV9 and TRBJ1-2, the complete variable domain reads DSGVTQTPKHLITATGQRVTLRCSPRSGDLSVYWYQQSLDQGLQFLIQYYNGEERAKGNILERFSAQQFPDLHSELNLSSLELGDSALYFCASSTRGRWTGDGYTFGSGTRLTVV.

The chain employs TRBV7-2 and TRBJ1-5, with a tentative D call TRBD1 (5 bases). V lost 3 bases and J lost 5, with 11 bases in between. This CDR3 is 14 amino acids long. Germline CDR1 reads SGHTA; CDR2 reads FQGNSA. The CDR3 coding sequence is TGTGCCAGCAGCTTCCATCGGGGGGATCAGCCCCAGCATTTT. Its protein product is CASSFHRGDQPQHF.

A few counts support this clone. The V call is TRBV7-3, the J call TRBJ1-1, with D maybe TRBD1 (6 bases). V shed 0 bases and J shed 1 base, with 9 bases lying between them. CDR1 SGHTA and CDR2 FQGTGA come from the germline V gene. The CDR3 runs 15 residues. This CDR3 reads CASSLTGGPNTEAFF. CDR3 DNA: TGTGCCAGCAGCTTAACGGGGGGGCCGAACACTGAAGCTTTCTTT.

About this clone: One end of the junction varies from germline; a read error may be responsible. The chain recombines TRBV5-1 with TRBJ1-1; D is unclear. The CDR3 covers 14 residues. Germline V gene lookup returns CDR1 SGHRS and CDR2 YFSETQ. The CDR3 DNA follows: TGCGTCAGCACCCCGGGAGAACCTAGCACTGAAGCTTTCTTT. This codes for CVSTPGEPSTEAFF. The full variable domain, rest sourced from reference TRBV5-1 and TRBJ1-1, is KAGVTQTPRYLIKTRGQQVTLSCSPISGHRSVSWYQQTPGQGLQFLFEYFSETQRNKGNFPGRFSGRQFSNSRSEMNVSTLELGDSALYLCVSTPGEPSTEAFFGQGTRLTVV.

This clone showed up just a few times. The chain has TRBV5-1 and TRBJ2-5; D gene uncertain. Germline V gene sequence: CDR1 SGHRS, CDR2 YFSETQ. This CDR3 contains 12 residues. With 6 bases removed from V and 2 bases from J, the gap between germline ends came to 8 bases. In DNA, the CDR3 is TGCGCCAGCACAGCGTCACAAGAGACCCAGTACTTC. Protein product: CASTASQETQYF.

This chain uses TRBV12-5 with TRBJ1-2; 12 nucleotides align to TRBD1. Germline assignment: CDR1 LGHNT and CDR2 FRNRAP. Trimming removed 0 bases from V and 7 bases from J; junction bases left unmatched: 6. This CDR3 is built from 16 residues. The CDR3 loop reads CASGLVQGTGGGGYTF. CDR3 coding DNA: TGTGCTAGTGGTTTGGTACAAGGGACAGGGGGCGGTGGCTACACCTTC.

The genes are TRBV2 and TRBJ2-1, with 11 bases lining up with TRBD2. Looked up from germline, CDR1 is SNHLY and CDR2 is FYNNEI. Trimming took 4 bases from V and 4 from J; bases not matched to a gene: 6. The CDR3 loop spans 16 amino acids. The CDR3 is CASSATSGGPYNEQFF. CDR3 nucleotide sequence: TGTGCCAGCAGTGCTACTAGCGGGGGCCCTTACAATGAGCAGTTCTTC.

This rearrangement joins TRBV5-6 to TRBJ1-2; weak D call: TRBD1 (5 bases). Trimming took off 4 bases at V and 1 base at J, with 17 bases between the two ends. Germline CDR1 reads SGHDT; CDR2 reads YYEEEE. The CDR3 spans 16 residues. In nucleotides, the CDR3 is TGTGCCAGCAGCCCGGGACCGGGAGGCGGTAACTATGGCTACACCTTC. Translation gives CASSPGPGGGNYGYTF.

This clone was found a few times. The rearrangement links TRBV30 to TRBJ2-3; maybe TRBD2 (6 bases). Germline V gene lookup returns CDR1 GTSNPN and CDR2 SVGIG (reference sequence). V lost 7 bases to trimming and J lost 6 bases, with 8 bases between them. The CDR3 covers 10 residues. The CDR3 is CAFSGDTQYF. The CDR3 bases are TGTGCCTTTAGCGGTGATACGCAGTATTTT.

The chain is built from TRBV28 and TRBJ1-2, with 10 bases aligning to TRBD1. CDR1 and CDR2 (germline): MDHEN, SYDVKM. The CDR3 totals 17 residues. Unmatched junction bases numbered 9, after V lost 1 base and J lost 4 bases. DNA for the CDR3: TGTGCCAGCAGTTTATTTGTGACAGGGGGCGAAAGCTATGGCTACACCTTC. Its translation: CASSLFVTGGESYGYTF.

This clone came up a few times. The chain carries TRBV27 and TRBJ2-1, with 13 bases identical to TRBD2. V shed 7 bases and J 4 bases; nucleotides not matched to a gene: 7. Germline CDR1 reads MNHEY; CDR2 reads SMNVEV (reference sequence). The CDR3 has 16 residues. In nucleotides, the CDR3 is TGTGCCAGCACAACGACTAGCGGGGGGACTTACAATGAGCAGTTCTTC. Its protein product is CASTTTSGGTYNEQFF.

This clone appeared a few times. CDR3 in DNA: TGTGCCAGCAGCCGAAGGGGGACAGGGGGCGCCCCCTTTGCTAATAGCAATCAGCCCCAGCATTTT. It specifies CASSRRGTGGAPFANSNQPQHF. The gene calls are TRBV27 and TRBJ1-5; 12 bases line up with TRBD1. This CDR3 spans 22 amino acids. Unmatched junction bases numbered 21, after V lost 6 bases and J lost 0 bases. Germline CDR1 reads MNHEY; CDR2 reads SMNVEV (reference sequence).

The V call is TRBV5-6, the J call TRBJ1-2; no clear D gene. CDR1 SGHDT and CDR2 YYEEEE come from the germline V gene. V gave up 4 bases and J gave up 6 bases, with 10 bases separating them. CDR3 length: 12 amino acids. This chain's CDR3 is CASSPGLDGYTF. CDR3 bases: TGTGCCAGCAGCCCGGGGTTAGATGGCTACACCTTC. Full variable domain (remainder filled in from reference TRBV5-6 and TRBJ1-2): DAGVTQSPTHLIKTRGQQVTLRCSPKSGHDTVSWYQQALGQGPQFIFQYYEEEERQRGNFPDRFSGHQFPNYSSELNVNALLLGDSALYLCASSPGLDGYTFGSGTRLTVV.

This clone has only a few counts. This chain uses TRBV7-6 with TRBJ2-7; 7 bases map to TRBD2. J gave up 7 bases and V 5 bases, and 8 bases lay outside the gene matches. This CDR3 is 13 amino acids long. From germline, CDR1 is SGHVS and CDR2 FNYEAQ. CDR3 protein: CASSLSGGGEQYF. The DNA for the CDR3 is TGTGCCAGCAGCCTCTCGGGCGGGGGAGAGCAGTACTTC.

This CDR3 is CASSSLYGNTEAFF. CDR3 in DNA: TGTGCCAGTAGTAGCCTATATGGGAACACTGAAGCTTTCTTT. This sequence joins TRBV19 and TRBJ1-1; no clear D gene. The V end was cut by 4 bases, the J end by 1 base, with 10 bases between. This CDR3 region has 14 residues. Germline V gene lookup returns CDR1 LNHDA and CDR2 SQIVND (reference sequence).

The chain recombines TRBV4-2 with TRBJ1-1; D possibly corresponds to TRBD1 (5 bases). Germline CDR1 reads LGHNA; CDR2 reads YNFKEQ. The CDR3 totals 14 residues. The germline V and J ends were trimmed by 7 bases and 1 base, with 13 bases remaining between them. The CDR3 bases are TGTGCCAGCAAGGAGACAGCAGAGAACACTGAAGCTTTCTTT. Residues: CASKETAENTEAFF.

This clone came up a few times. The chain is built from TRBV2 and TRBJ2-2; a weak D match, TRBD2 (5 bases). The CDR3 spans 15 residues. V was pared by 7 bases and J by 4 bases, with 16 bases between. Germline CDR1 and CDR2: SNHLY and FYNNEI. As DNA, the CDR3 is TGTGCCAGCATTCCCTCATTAGGGAGCACCGGGGAGCTGTTTTTT. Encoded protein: CASIPSLGSTGELFF. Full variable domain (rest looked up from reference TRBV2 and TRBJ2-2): EPEVTQTPSHQVTQMGQEVILRCVPISNHLYFYWYRQILGQKVEFLVSFYNNEISEKSEIFDDQFSVERPDGSNFTLKIRSTKLEDSAMYFCASIPSLGSTGELFFGEGSRLTVL.

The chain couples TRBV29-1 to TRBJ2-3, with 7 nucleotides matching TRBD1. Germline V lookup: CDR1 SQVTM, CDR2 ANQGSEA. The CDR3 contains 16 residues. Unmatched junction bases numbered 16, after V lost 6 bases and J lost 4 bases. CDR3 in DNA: TGCAGCGTCGTGAAAGGGGACAGCCGGATGTCAGATACGCAGTATTTT. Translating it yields CSVVKGDSRMSDTQYF.

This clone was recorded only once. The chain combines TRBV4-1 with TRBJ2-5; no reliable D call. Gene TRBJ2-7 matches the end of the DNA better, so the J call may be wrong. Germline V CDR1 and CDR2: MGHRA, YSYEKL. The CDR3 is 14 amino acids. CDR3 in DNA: TGCGCCAGCAGCCAAGATTTGAAGTTCTACGAGCAGTACTTC. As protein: CASSQDLKFYEQYF.

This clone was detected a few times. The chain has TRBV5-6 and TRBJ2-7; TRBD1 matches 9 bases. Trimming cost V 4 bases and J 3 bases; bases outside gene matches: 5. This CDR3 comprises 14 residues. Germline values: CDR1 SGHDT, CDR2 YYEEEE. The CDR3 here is CASSHTTGGYEQYF. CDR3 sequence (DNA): TGTGCCAGCAGCCATACGACAGGGGGCTACGAGCAGTACTTC. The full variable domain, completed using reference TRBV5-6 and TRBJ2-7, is DAGVTQSPTHLIKTRGQQVTLRCSPKSGHDTVSWYQQALGQGPQFIFQYYEEEERQRGNFPDRFSGHQFPNYSSELNVNALLLGDSALYLCASSHTTGGYEQYFGPGTRLTVT.

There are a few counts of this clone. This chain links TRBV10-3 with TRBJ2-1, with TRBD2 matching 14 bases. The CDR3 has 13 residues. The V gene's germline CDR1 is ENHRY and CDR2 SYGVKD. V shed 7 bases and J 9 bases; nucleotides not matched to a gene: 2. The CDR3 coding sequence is TGTGCCATCACCGGGACTAGCGGGAGTGAGCAGTTCTTC. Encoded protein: CAITGTSGSEQFF.

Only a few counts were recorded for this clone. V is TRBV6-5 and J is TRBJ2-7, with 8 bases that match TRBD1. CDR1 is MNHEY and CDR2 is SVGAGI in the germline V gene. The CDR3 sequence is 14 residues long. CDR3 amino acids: CSSIDRGSSYEQYF. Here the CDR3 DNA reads TGTAGTTCTATAGACAGGGGTAGCTCCTACGAGCAGTACTTC.